This TCR beta chain came from a study of CD8 T cells in Susac syndrome. Looked up from germline, CDR1 is LNHDA and CDR2 is SQIVND (reference sequence). Unmatched junction bases numbered 8, after V lost 5 bases and J lost 7 bases. The CDR3 covers 14 residues. Reverse transcription of roughly 0.5 to 1 ug RNA used random hexamers. MiXCR, applied by TCRdb to the immunoSEQ multiplex PCR reads, yields one record per CDR3 protein. The sample shows roughly 150,000 distinct CDR3 sequences, approximately 94% of them seen only once. Material for sequencing was CD8+ T cells from PBMCs. The clonotype originates from a human donor with multiple sclerosis. The V call is TRBV19, the J call TRBJ1-5; 7 bases are a match to TRBD1. CDR3 nucleotide sequence: TGTGCCAGTAGTCCAAAGGGGGCCCGGCAGCCCCAGCATTTT. Its protein product is CASSPKGARQPQHF.